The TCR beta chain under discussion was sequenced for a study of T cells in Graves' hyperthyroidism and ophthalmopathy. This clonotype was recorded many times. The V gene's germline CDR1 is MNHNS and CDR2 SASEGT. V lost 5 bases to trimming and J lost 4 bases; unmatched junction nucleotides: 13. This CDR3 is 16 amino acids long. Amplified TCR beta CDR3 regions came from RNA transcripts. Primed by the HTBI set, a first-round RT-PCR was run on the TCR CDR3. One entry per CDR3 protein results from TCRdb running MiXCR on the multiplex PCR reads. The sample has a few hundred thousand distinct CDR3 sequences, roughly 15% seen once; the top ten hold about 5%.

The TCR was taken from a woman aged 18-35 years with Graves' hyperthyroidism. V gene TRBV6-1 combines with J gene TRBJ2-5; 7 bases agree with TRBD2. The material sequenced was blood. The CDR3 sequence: CASSHRGRVSGETQYF. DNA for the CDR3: TGTGCCAGCAGTCACCGGGGGAGGGTCTCTGGAGAGACCCAGTACTTC.